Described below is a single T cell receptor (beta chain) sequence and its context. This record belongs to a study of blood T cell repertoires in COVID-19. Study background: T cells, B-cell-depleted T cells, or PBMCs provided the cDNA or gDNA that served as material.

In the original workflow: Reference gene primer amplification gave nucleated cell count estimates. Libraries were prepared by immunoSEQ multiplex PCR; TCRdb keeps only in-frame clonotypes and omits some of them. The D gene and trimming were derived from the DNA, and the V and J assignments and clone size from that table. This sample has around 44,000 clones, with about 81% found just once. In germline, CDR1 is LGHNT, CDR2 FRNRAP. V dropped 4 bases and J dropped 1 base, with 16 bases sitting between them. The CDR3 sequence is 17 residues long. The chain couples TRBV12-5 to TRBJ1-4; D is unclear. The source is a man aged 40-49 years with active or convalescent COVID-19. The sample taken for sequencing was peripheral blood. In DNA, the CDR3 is TGTGCTAGTGGTTCCTCTAGGTTCGGAGGAACTAATGAAAAACTGTTTTTT. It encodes CASGSSRFGGTNEKLFF.